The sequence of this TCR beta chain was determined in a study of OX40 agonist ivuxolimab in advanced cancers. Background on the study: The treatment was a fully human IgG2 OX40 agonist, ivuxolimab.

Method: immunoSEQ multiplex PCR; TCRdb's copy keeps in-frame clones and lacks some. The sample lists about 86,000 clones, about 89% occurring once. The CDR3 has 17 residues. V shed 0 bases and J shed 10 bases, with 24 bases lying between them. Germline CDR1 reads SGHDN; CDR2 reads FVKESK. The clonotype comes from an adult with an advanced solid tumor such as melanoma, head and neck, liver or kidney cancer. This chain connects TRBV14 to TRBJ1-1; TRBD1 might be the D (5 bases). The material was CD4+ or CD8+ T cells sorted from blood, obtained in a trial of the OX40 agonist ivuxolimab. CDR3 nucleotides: TGTGCCAGCAGCCAAGATCTGGAGTACGGCAGGGACCCAATAGCTTTCTTT. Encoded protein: CASSQDLEYGRDPIAFF.